This entry features one T cell receptor beta chain sequence. Repertoires were generated with immunoSEQ multiplex PCR, while TCRdb's copy carries only in-frame clones and drops some. Of 43,000 or so clones listed, approximately 90% are singletons. The data originate from a study of blood T cell repertoires in COVID-19. Trimming removed 8 bases at V and 3 bases at J, with 10 bases between. Germline CDR1 is SQVTM and CDR2 is ANQGSEA. This CDR3 has 11 residues. The source is a human donor in a cohort sampled during active COVID-19. This rearrangement joins TRBV29-1 to TRBJ1-2; perhaps TRBD1 as D (5 bases). The sequenced material came from peripheral blood. This chain's CDR3 is CSIDSYYGYTF. The CDR3 coding sequence is TGCAGCATCGACAGTTACTATGGCTACACCTTC.